This TCR beta chain was retrieved from a study of glioma-infiltrating T cells. V shed 7 bases and J 1 base; nucleotides not matched to a gene: 1. The CDR3 runs 13 residues. This clonotype showed up just a few times. Using RNA template, CDR3s of TCR alpha and beta were amplified with iRepertoire arm-PCR. TCRdb re-analysed the multiplex PCR reads in MiXCR, keeping a single row per CDR3 protein. The sample lists about 180,000 distinct CDR3 sequences; around 40% were seen once. Specimen: glioma tissue, nonneoplastic brain tissue, or PBMCs (not recorded which). The receptor comes from a human donor with low-grade glioma or glioblastoma, undergoing nonglioma brain surgery, or in good health (not recorded which). The V gene is TRBV12-3 or TRBV12-4, the J gene TRBJ2-1; TRBD2 matches at 7 bases. The CDR3: CASTGRSYNEQFF. The CDR3 DNA follows: TGTGCCAGCACCGGGAGGTCCTACAATGAGCAGTTCTTC.